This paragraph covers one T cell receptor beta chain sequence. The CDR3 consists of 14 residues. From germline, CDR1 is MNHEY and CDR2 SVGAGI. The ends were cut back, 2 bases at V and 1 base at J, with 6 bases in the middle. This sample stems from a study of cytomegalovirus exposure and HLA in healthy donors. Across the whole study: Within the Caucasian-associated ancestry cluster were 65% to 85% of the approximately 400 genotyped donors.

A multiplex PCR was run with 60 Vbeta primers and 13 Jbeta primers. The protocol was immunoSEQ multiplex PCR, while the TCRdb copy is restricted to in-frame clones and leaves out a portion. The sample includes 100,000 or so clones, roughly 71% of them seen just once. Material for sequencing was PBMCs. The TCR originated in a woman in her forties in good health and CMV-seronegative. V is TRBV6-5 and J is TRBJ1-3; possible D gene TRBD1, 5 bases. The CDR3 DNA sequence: TGTGCCAGCAGTTACGACAGTTCTGGAAACACCATATATTTT. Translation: CASSYDSSGNTIYF.